Listed here are 22 T cell receptor beta chains from one sample, sequenced in a study of OX40 agonist ivuxolimab in advanced cancers. The method was immunoSEQ multiplex PCR; TCRdb's version includes in-frame clones alone and lacks a portion of them. The table lists roughly 72,000 clones, 85% to 90% of them singletons, with approximately 10% in the top ten. Sequences were derived from CD4+ or CD8+ T cells sorted from blood, sampled in a trial of the OX40 agonist ivuxolimab. The receptor source for this set is an adult with an advanced solid tumor such as melanoma, head and neck, liver or kidney cancer.

This clone was detected once. CDR3 coding DNA: TGCGCCAGCAGCCCGGAGGTTAGCACAGATACGCAGTATTTT. It codes for CASSPEVSTDTQYF. The chain links TRBV5-1 to TRBJ2-3, with D perhaps matching TRBD2 (5 bases). From germline, CDR1 is SGHRS and CDR2 YFSETQ. Trimming stripped 4 bases from V and 0 bases from J, with 9 bases between. The CDR3 runs to 14 residues.

The count of this clone is one. CDR3 in DNA: TGTGCCAGCCAGGGCGAGAACACCGGGGAGCTGTTTTTT. This sequence encodes CASQGENTGELFF. V gene TRBV11-2 combines with J gene TRBJ2-2, with D maybe TRBD1 (5 bases). CDR1 and CDR2 (germline): SGHAT, FQNNGV. CDR3 length equals 13 residues. Trimming left V 8 bases short and J 1 base short, with 8 bases between.

This chain connects TRBV10-3 to TRBJ2-7, with 12 bases aligning to TRBD2. Per germline, CDR1 ENHRY and CDR2 SYGVKD. With 3 bases clipped from V and 5 bases from J, the junction kept 2 bases outside the gene matches. The CDR3 has 14 amino acids. CDR3 sequence (DNA): TGTGCCATCAGTGAACCTAGCGGGAGGGACGAGCAGTACTTC. Its translation is CAISEPSGRDEQYF.

The J gene is TRBJ1-1, the V gene TRBV18; weak D call: TRBD1 (5 bases). CDR1 and CDR2 (germline): KGHSH, LQKENI. The CDR3 consists of 14 residues. Trimming pared 2 bases from V and 4 bases from J, leaving 11 bases between. The CDR3 sequence is CASSPRARGTEAFF. As DNA, the CDR3 is TGTGCCAGCTCACCAAGGGCAAGGGGCACTGAAGCTTTCTTT.

The genes are TRBV5-4 and TRBJ2-7; D not certain. The V and J ends lost 4 bases and 2 bases respectively, with 13 bases between them. This CDR3 comprises 14 residues. CDR1 and CDR2 from the germline V gene are SGHNT and YYREEE (reference sequence). This CDR3 reads CASSQDTATYEQYF. CDR3 in DNA: TGTGCCAGCAGCCAAGACACAGCCACCTACGAGCAGTACTTC.

The chain carries TRBV29-1 and TRBJ2-1, with 10 bases aligning to TRBD2. CDR1 and CDR2 from the germline V gene are SQVTM and ANQGSEA. Losses at the gene ends were 2 bases for V and 1 base for J; bases not matched to a gene: 5. This CDR3 contains 16 residues. The CDR3 loop is CSVETGLAESYNEQFF. The CDR3 DNA reads TGCAGCGTTGAAACCGGACTAGCGGAATCCTACAATGAGCAGTTCTTC.

V is TRBV27 and J is TRBJ1-2; possibly TRBD1 for D (5 bases). Germline V gene lookup returns CDR1 MNHEY and CDR2 SMNVEV (reference sequence). The CDR3 runs 14 residues. V shed 3 bases and J shed 5 bases, with 13 bases lying between them. The DNA of the CDR3 is TGTGCCAGCAGTTTCGGGGCTCAAGGGTATGGCTACACCTTC. Amino acid sequence: CASSFGAQGYGYTF.

J is TRBJ2-2 and V is TRBV5-4; D gene uncertain. Trimming left V 4 bases short and J 2 bases short, with 18 bases between. The CDR3 runs 17 residues. The germline V gene has CDR1 SGHNT and CDR2 YYREEE (reference sequence). CDR3 in amino acids: CASSGYSKATNTGELFF. For the CDR3, the DNA is TGTGCCAGCAGCGGATATAGTAAGGCGACAAACACCGGGGAGCTGTTTTTT.

V is TRBV7-2 and J is TRBJ2-7; D possibly corresponds to TRBD2 (5 bases). Germline V lookup: CDR1 SGHTA, CDR2 FQGNSA. Trimming stripped 2 bases from V and 2 bases from J, with 13 bases between. CDR3 length equals 15 residues. This CDR3 reads CASSLQPGSTYEQYF. The CDR3 DNA reads TGTGCCAGCAGCTTACAACCGGGATCGACCTACGAGCAGTACTTC.

The CDR3: CAGPRGRVCYGYTF. The CDR3 DNA reads as TGTGCCGGGCCCAGGGGGCGGGTTTGCTATGGCTACACCTTC. The chain has TRBV21-1 and TRBJ1-2; the table's TRBD1 call for D was not verified on the DNA. TRBV21-1 is given as a pseudogene. The CDR3 consists of 14 residues.

This clone was picked up one time. Other DNA sequences within the sample encode an identical CDR3. The rearrangement links TRBV6-6 to TRBJ1-5, with a possible D match to TRBD1 (5 bases). Germline assignment: CDR1 MNHNY and CDR2 SVGAGI (reference sequence). The CDR3 is 13 amino acids. V gave up 2 bases and J gave up 4 bases, with 6 bases separating them. The CDR3 region has the DNA TGTGCCAGCAGTTACCGGGGGAATCAGCCCCAGCATTTT. Translated: CASSYRGNQPQHF.

This chain uses TRBV4-2 with TRBJ1-1, with D perhaps TRBD1 (6 bases). There are 15 residues in the CDR3. V lost 5 bases and J lost 5, with 18 bases in between. Germline V CDR1 and CDR2: LGHNA, YNFKEQ. The CDR3 DNA sequence: TGTGCCAGCAGCGCCCCCGGGACCAGGGGAACTGAAGCTTTCTTT. It specifies CASSAPGTRGTEAFF.

This clone came up a few times. The rearrangement joins TRBV5-1 to TRBJ2-3; possibly TRBD1 for D (6 bases). The CDR3 length is 15 residues. Germline CDR1 and CDR2: SGHRS and YFSETQ. The V end was cut by 4 bases, the J end by 8 bases, with 20 bases between. As DNA, the CDR3 is TGCGCCAGCAGCCAAACAGGGATCCCCATGAGTACGCAGTATTTT. As protein: CASSQTGIPMSTQYF.

The chain links TRBV29-1 to TRBJ1-4, with TRBD1 identical over 7 bases. CDR1 and CDR2 from the germline V gene are SQVTM and ANQGSEA. The CDR3 loop spans 13 amino acids. The J segment lost 6 bases and the V segment lost 2 bases, leaving 3 bases of the junction unmatched. Here the CDR3 reads CSVEQGGDEKLFF. The DNA of the CDR3 is TGCAGCGTTGAACAGGGGGGAGATGAAAAACTGTTTTTT.

The chain couples TRBV18 to TRBJ2-7; the match to TRBD2 covers 8 bases. The CDR3 is 14 amino acids. V was pared by 3 bases and J by 2 bases, with 3 bases of the junction left unmatched. Looked up from germline, CDR1 is KGHSH and CDR2 is LQKENI. The DNA for the CDR3 is TGTGCCAGCTCACCGAGCGGGGGCGCCTACGAGCAGTACTTC. Protein sequence: CASSPSGGAYEQYF. The complete variable domain, with remaining parts taken from reference TRBV18 and TRBJ2-7, reads NAGVMQNPRHLVRRRGQEARLRCSPMKGHSHVYWYRQLPEEGLKFMVYLQKENIIDESGMPKERFSAEFPKEGPSILRIQQVVRGDSAAYFCASSPSGGAYEQYFGPGTRLTVT.

The chain carries TRBV5-5 and TRBJ2-5; D gene uncertain. Between the trimmed V and J ends, which lost 0 bases and 5 bases, there was a span of 8 bases. This CDR3 is 13 amino acids long. CDR1 and CDR2 from the germline V gene are SGHKS and YYEKEE (reference sequence). The CDR3 DNA reads as TGTGCCAGCAGCTTGGGAGTGAGGGAGACCCAGTACTTC. Its protein product is CASSLGVRETQYF.

This clone occurred a few times. The chain employs TRBV7-9 and TRBJ2-1; D is possibly TRBD2 (6 bases). The V gene lost 1 base and the J gene lost 8 bases, with 15 bases spanning the gap. Germline V gene data show CDR1 as SEHNR and CDR2 as FQNEAQ (reference sequence). This CDR3 spans 15 amino acids. The CDR3 protein is CASSLGPGRGYEQFF. In nucleotides, the CDR3 is TGTGCCAGCAGCTTAGGCCCGGGCCGGGGGTATGAGCAGTTCTTC. Full variable domain (missing parts from reference TRBV7-9 and TRBJ2-1): DTGVSQNPRHKITKRGQNVTFRCDPISEHNRLYWYRQTLGQGPEFLTYFQNEAQLEKSRLLSDRFSAERPKGSFSTLEIQRTEQGDSAMYLCASSLGPGRGYEQFFGPGTRLTVL.

This clone was observed once. The DNA for the CDR3 is TGTGCCAGCAGCTTCTCGGCACTAGCGGGGGCAACCACAGATACGCAGTATTTT. It codes for CASSFSALAGATTDTQYF. The V and J genes are TRBV7-9 and TRBJ2-3, with TRBD2 identical over 11 bases. The CDR3 consists of 18 residues. Trimming removed 3 bases from V and 2 bases from J; junction bases left unmatched: 10. CDR1 and CDR2 (germline): SEHNR, FQNEAQ (reference sequence).

The gene calls are TRBV5-4 and TRBJ1-2, with 12 positions matching TRBD1. Germline lookup yields CDR1 SGHNT and CDR2 YYREEE (reference sequence). Trimming cost V 5 bases and J 7 bases; bases outside gene matches: 6. The CDR3 is 14 amino acids. The CDR3 region is CASSPGTGGSGYTF. In DNA, the CDR3 is TGTGCCAGCAGTCCCGGGACAGGGGGCTCTGGCTACACCTTC. Variable domain in full (rest from reference TRBV5-4 and TRBJ1-2): ETGVTQSPTHLIKTRGQQVTLRCSSQSGHNTVSWYQQALGQGPQFIFQYYREEENGRGNFPPRFSGLQFPNYSSELNVNALELDDSALYLCASSPGTGGSGYTFGSGTRLTVV.

V is TRBV5-1 and J is TRBJ2-3, with TRBD1 matching 9 bases. From germline, CDR1 is SGHRS and CDR2 YFSETQ. CDR3 length equals 16 residues. With V trimmed by 3 bases and J by 3 bases, 8 bases remained unmatched. The CDR3 nucleotides are TGCGCCAGCAGCTATACGACAGGGGGGACGACAGATACGCAGTATTTT. This translates into CASSYTTGGTTDTQYF.

This rearrangement joins TRBV20-1 to TRBJ1-2; 9 bases fit TRBD1. V was pared by 0 bases and J by 11 bases, with 1 base of the junction left unmatched. This CDR3 region has 11 residues. Germline CDR1 DFQATT, CDR2 SNEGSKA (reference sequence). CDR3 amino acids: CSAREGQGYTF. The DNA for the CDR3 is TGCAGTGCTAGAGAAGGACAGGGGTACACCTTC.

CDR3 nucleotide sequence: TGCGCCAGTGCTGGAGTACAGGGGGCGTCAGATACGCAGTATTTT. Amino acids: CASAGVQGASDTQYF. V usage is TRBV5-1 and J usage is TRBJ2-3; 9 bases fit TRBD1. The CDR3 contains 15 residues. V shed 8 bases and J 4 bases; nucleotides not matched to a gene: 11. In germline, CDR1 is SGHRS, CDR2 YFSETQ.